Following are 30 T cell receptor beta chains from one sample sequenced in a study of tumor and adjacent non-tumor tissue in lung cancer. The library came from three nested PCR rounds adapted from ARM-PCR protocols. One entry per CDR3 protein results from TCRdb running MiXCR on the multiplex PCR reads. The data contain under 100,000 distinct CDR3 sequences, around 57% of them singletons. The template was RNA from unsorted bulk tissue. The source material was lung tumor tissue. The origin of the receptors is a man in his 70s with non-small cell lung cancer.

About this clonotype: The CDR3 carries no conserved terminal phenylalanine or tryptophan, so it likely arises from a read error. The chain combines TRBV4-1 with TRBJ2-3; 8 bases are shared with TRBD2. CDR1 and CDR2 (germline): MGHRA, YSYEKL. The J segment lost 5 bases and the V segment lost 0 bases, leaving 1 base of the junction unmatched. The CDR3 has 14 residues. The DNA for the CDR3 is TGCGCCAGCAGCCAAGAGCTAGCGGGAGATACGCAGTATATT. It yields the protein CASSQELAGDTQYI.

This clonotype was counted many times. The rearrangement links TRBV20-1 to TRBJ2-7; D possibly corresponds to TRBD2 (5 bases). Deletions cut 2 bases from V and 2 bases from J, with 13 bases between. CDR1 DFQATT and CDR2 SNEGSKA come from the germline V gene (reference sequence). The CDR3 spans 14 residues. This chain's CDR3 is CSARKFLAAYEQYF. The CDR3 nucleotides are TGCAGTGCTAGAAAGTTTCTAGCCGCCTACGAGCAGTACTTC.

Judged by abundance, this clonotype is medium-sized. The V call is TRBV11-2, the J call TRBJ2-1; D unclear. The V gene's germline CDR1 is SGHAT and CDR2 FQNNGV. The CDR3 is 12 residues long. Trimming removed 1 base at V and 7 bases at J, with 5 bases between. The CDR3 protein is CASSLGLNEQFF. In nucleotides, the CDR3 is TGTGCCAGCAGCTTAGGGTTAAATGAGCAGTTCTTC.

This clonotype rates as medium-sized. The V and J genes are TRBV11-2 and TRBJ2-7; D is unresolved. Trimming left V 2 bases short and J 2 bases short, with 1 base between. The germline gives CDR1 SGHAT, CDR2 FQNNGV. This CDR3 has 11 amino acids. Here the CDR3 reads CASSLTYEQYF. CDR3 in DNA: TGTGCCAGCAGCTTAACCTACGAGCAGTACTTC.

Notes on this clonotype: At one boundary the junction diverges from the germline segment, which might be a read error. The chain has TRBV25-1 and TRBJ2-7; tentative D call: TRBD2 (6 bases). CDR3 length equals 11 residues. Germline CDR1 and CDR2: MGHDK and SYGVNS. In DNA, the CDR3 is TGTGCGAGCATAGGAGGGAAAGAGCAGTACTTC. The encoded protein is CASIGGKEQYF.

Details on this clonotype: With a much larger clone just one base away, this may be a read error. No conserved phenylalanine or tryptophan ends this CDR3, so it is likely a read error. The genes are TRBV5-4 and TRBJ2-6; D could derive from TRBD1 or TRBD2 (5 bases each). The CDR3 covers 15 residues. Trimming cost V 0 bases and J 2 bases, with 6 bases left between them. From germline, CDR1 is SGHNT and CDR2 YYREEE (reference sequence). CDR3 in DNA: TGTGCCAGCAGCTTGGGAGGGGCTGGGGCCAACGTCCTGACTTCC. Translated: CASSLGGAGANVLTS.

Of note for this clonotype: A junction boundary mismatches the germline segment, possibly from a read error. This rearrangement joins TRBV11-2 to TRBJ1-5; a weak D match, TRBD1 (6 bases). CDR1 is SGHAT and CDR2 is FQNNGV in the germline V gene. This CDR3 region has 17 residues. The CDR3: CASSLACRQGCNQSQHF. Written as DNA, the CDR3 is TGTGCCAGTAGCTTAGCCTGTAGGCAGGGGTGCAATCAGTCCCAGCATTTT.

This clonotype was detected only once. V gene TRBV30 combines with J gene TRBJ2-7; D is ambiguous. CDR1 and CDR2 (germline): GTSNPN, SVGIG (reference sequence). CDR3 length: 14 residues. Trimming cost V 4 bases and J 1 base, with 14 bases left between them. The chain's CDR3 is CAWMRPRASYEQYF. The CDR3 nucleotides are TGTGCCTGGATGCGTCCGAGAGCGTCCTACGAGCAGTACTTC.

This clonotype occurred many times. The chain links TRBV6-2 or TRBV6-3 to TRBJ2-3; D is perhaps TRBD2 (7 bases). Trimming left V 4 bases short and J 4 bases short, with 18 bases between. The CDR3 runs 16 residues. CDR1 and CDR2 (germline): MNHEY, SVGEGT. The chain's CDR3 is CASSSGGRPQSDTQYF. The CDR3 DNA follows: TGTGCCAGCAGTTCGGGGGGCCGGCCCCAATCAGATACGCAGTATTTT.

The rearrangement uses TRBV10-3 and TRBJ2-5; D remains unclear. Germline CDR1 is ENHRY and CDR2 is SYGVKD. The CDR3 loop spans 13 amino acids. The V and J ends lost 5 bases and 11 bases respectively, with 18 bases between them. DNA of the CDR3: TGTGCCATCAGTTCTGGACCAGAAGAGAATCAGTACTTC. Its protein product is CAISSGPEENQYF.

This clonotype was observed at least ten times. CDR3 protein: CASSAGVWNEQFF. The CDR3 bases are TGTGCCAGCAGTGCCGGTGTGTGGAATGAGCAGTTCTTC. This sequence joins TRBV6-4 and TRBJ2-1; no firm D call. This CDR3 has 13 residues. Trimming removed 4 bases from V and 7 bases from J, with 11 bases in between. Germline assignment: CDR1 MRHNA and CDR2 SNTAGT.

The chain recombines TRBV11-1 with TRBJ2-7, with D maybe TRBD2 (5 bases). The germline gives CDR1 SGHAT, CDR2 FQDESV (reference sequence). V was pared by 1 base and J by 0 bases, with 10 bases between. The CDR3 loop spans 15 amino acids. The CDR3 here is CASSLGLMGSYEQYF. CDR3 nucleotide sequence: TGTGCCAGCAGCTTAGGACTAATGGGCTCCTACGAGCAGTACTTC.

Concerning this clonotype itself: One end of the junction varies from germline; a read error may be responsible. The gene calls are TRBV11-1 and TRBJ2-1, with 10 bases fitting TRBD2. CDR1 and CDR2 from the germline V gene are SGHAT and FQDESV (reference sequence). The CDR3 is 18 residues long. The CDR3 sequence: CASSARQLASGRKNEQFF. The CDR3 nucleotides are TGTGCCAGTAGCGCTAGGCAGTTGGCTAGCGGGAGAAAGAATGAGCAGTTCTTT.

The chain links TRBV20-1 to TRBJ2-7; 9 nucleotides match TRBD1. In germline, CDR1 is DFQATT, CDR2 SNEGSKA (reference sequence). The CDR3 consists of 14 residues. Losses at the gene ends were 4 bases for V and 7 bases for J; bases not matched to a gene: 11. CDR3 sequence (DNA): TGCAGTGCTATAGCCCAGGGACAGGGTTATGAGCAGTACTTC. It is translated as CSAIAQGQGYEQYF.

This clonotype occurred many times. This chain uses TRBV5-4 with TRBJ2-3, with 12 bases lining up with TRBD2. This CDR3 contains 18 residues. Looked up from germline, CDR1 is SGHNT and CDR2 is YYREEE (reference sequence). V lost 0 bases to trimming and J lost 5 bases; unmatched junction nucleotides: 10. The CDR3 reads CASSLDRLAGVDGDTQYF. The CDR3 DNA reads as TGTGCCAGCAGCTTGGATCGACTAGCGGGGGTCGATGGAGATACGCAGTATTTT. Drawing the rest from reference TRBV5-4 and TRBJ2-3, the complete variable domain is ETGVTQSPTHLIKTRGQQVTLRCSSQSGHNTVSWYQQALGQGPQFIFQYYREEENGRGNFPPRFSGLQFPNYSSELNVNALELDDSALYLCASSLDRLAGVDGDTQYFGPGTRLTVL.

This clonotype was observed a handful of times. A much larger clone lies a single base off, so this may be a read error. The CDR3 DNA reads as TGTGCCAGCAGTGGGGGGACAGCCGAAAACATTCAGTACTTC. Translation gives CASSGGTAENIQYF. The rearrangement joins TRBV6-6 to TRBJ2-4, with D perhaps matching TRBD1 (7 bases). This CDR3 comprises 14 residues. Germline lookup yields CDR1 MNHNY and CDR2 SVGAGI (reference sequence).

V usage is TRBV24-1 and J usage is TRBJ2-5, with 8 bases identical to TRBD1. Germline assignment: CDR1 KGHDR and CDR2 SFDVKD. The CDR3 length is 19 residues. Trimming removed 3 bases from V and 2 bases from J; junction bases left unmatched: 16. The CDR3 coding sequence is TGTGCCACCAGTGATCTTAGCCCAACCTTGGACAGGGCACAAGAGACCCAGTACTTC. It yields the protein CATSDLSPTLDRAQETQYF.

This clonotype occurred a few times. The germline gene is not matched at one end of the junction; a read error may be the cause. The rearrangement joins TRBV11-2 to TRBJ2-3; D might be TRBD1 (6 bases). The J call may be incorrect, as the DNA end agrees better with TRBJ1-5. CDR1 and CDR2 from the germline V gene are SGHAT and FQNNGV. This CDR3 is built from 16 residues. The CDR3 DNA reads TGTGCCAGCAACTTAGACAGGACGACTAGCACAGATAAGCAGCATTTT. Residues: CASNLDRTTSTDKQHF.

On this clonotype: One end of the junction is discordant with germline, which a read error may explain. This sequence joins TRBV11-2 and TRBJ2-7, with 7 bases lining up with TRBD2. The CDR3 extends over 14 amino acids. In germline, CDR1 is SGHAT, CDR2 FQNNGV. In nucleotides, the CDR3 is TGTGCCAACAGCTTAGGTGCGGGAGCCTACGAGCGGTACTTC. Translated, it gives CANSLGAGAYERYF.

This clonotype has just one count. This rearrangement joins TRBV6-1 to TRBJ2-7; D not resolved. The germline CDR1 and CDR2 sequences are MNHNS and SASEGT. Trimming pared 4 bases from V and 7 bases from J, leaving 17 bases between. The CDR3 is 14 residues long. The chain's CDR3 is CASSADTVGLEQYF. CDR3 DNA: TGTGCCAGCAGTGCGGATACAGTCGGGTTAGAGCAGTACTTC.

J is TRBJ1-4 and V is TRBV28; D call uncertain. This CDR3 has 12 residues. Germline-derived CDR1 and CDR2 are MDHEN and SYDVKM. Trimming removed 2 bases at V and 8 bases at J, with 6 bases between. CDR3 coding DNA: TGTGCCAGCAGTTTAATAGGGGAAAAACTGTTTTTT. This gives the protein CASSLIGEKLFF.

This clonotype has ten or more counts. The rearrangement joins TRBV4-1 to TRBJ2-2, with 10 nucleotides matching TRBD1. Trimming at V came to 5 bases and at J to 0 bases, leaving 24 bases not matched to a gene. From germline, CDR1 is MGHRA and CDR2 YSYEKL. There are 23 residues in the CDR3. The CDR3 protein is CASSGGPLIRTGGGGPNTGELFF. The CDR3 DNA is TGCGCCAGCAGCGGAGGGCCACTCATACGGACAGGGGGTGGCGGCCCGAACACCGGGGAGCTGTTTTTT.

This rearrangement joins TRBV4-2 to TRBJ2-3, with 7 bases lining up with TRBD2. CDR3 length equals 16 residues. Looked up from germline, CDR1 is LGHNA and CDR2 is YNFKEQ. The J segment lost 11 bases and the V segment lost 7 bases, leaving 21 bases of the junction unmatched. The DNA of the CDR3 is TGTGCCAGCACCTACTCCCTTGGCGGGAGAAGATATAGGCAGTATTTT. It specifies CASTYSLGGRRYRQYF.

For the CDR3, the DNA is TGCGCCAGCAACCCCGGGACAGGGGGCTTTCAGGGTGAAAAACTGTTTTTT. Its translation is CASNPGTGGFQGEKLFF. This chain joins TRBV4-1 and TRBJ1-4; the match to TRBD1 covers 12 bases. The CDR3 spans 17 residues. Germline V gene data show CDR1 as MGHRA and CDR2 as YSYEKL. Trimming removed 7 bases from V and 7 bases from J; junction bases left unmatched: 13.

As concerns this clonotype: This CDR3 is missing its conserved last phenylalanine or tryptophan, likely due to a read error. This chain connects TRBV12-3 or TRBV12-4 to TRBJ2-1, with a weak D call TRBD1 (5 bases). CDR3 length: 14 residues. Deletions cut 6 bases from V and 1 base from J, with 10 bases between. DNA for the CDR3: TGTGCCAGCAGGACAGCCAAGTCCTACAATGAGCAGTTCCTC. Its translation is CASRTAKSYNEQFL.

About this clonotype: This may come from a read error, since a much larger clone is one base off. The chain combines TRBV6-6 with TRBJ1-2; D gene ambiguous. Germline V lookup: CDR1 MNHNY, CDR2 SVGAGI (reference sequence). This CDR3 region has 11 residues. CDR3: CVTREDSSYTF. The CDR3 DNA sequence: TGTGTCACCAGAGAGGACTCAAGCTACACCTTC.

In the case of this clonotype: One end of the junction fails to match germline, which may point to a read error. In DNA, the CDR3 is TGTGCCAGCAGCCGCAGCGGGAAAGATATGAACACTGAAGCTTCCTTT. It yields the protein CASSRSGKDMNTEASF. The chain combines TRBV11-3 with TRBJ1-1; D unclear. The germline CDR1 and CDR2 sequences are SGHNT and YENEEA. The CDR3 runs 16 residues.

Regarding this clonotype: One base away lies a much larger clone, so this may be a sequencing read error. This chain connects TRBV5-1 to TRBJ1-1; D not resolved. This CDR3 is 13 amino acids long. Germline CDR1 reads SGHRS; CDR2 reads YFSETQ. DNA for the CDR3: TGCACCAGTCAGTATCTAGCAGGCACTGAAGCTTTCTTT. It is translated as CTSQYLAGTEAFF. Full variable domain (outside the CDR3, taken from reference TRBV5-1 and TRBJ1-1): KAGVTQTPRYLIKTRGQQVTLSCSPISGHRSVSWYQQTPGQGLQFLFEYFSETQRNKGNFPGRFSGRQFSNSRSEMNVSTLELGDSALYLCTSQYLAGTEAFFGQGTRLTVV.

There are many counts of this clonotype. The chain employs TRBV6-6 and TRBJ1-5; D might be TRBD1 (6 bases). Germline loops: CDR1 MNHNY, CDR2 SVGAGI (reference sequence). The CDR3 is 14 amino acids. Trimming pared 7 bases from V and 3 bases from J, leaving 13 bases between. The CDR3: CASIGGGPNQPQHF. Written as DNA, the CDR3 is TGTGCCAGCATCGGGGGGGGCCCCAATCAGCCCCAGCATTTT.

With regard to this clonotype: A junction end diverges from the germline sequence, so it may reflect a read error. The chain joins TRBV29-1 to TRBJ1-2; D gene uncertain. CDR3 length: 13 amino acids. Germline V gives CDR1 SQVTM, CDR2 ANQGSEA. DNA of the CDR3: TGCAGCGTCAACACCGGGAACAACTATGGTTACACCTTC. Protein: CSVNTGNNYGYTF.